These 26 T cell receptor beta chains share one sample of origin, sequenced in a study of T cells in tuberculosis. Produced via immunoSEQ multiplex PCR; TCRdb's table is partial and in-frame only. This table holds approximately 31,000 clones, 86% found once. The time point: new active TB diagnosis, blood taken before or within 7 days of starting treatment. The sequencing used PBMCs, collected at tuberculosis diagnosis. Receptors originate from an adult with tuberculosis.

The rearrangement links TRBV4-1 to TRBJ1-2; D may be TRBD1 (5 bases). The CDR3 length is 15 residues. Trimming took off 2 bases at V and 2 bases at J, with 12 bases between the two ends. Germline CDR1 MGHRA, CDR2 YSYEKL. This CDR3 is CASSQQGLANYGYTF. The CDR3 bases are TGCGCCAGCAGCCAACAGGGTCTTGCGAACTATGGCTACACCTTC.

Concerning this clone: Other DNA sequences in this sample translate to the same CDR3. The J gene is TRBJ2-7, the V gene TRBV5-1; D unresolved. This CDR3 region has 12 residues. V was clipped by 0 bases and J by 5 bases, with 6 bases between them. Looked up from germline, CDR1 is SGHRS and CDR2 is YFSETQ. This chain's CDR3 is CASSLVGDEQYF. CDR3 DNA sequence: TGCGCCAGCAGCTTGGTGGGCGACGAGCAGTACTTC.

The rearrangement joins TRBV6-1 to TRBJ2-7, with 8 positions matching TRBD2. Germline loops: CDR1 MNHNS, CDR2 SASEGT. The CDR3 runs to 15 residues. The V and J ends lost 3 bases and 7 bases, in that order; junction bases with no gene match: 11. The CDR3 coding sequence is TGTGCCAGCAGTGATTCTCGGGAGGGCTCGGGGGAGCAGTACTTC. Amino acid sequence: CASSDSREGSGEQYF.

The genes are TRBV7-8 and TRBJ1-2; the match to TRBD1 covers 8 bases. The CDR3 runs 14 residues. CDR1 and CDR2 from the germline V gene are SGHVS and FQNEAQ. V trimming: 4 bases; J trimming: 3 bases; junction bases outside the gene matches: 4. CDR3 amino acids: CASSSDRGHYGYTF. The CDR3 region has the DNA TGTGCCAGCAGCTCAGACAGGGGTCACTATGGCTACACCTTC.

The rearrangement links TRBV6-1 to TRBJ1-4; 10 nucleotides match TRBD1. This CDR3 is 14 amino acids long. The J segment lost 5 bases and the V segment lost 7 bases, leaving 4 bases of the junction unmatched. Germline lookup yields CDR1 MNHNS and CDR2 SASEGT. CDR3 sequence (DNA): TGTGCCAGCATTAGGGACAGGGGAAATGAAAAACTGTTTTTT. Protein: CASIRDRGNEKLFF.

This clone has just one count. This sequence joins TRBV14 and TRBJ1-1; D possibly corresponds to TRBD1 (5 bases). The germline CDR1 and CDR2 sequences are SGHDN and FVKESK. Deletions cut 3 bases from V and 5 bases from J, with 16 bases between. There are 15 residues in the CDR3. The DNA of the CDR3 is TGTGCCAGCAGCCAGCTTAACGGGGGAAATACTGAAGCTTTCTTT. Its protein is CASSQLNGGNTEAFF.

This clone has only one observation. The chain recombines TRBV7-6 with TRBJ2-1, with 10 positions matching TRBD2. The length of the CDR3 is 15 residues. The J segment lost 7 bases and the V segment lost 5 bases, leaving 8 bases of the junction unmatched. Germline V gene sequence: CDR1 SGHVS, CDR2 FNYEAQ. CDR3 protein: CASSDLAGGGNEQFF. Written as DNA, the CDR3 is TGTGCCAGCAGCGACTTAGCGGGGGGAGGGAATGAGCAGTTCTTC.

The chain combines TRBV18 with TRBJ2-3; a possible D gene is TRBD2 (6 bases). Germline V gene data show CDR1 as KGHSH and CDR2 as LQKENI. The CDR3 is 14 amino acids. With 5 bases removed from V and 2 bases from J, the gap between germline ends came to 11 bases. CDR3 sequence: CASSAGLDTDTQYF. The CDR3 bases are TGTGCCAGCTCAGCGGGGCTGGACACAGATACGCAGTATTTT.

The V call is TRBV5-1, the J call TRBJ2-3; 7 bases map to TRBD2. This CDR3 spans 14 amino acids. Per the germline V gene, CDR1 is SGHRS and CDR2 is YFSETQ. V shed 7 bases and J 6 bases; nucleotides not matched to a gene: 11. In DNA, the CDR3 is TGCGCCAGCTCAAGAGGGAGGGAGGGGGATACGCAGTATTTT. Its translation is CASSRGREGDTQYF.

The V gene is TRBV10-3, the J gene TRBJ1-2; TRBD1 matches 7 bases. V lost 3 bases and J lost 9; bases outside the gene matches: 4. The CDR3 has 12 amino acids. Germline loops: CDR1 ENHRY, CDR2 SYGVKD. CDR3 region: CAISEQTGSYTF. The CDR3 DNA reads TGTGCCATCAGTGAACAGACAGGGAGCTACACCTTC.

The V call is TRBV9, the J call TRBJ1-4, with D uncertain. CDR1 and CDR2 (germline): SGDLS, YYNGEE. CDR3 length equals 16 residues. Deletions cut 1 base from V and 1 base from J, with 11 bases between. The CDR3 region is CASSVIGEGTNEKLFF. The CDR3 DNA reads as TGTGCCAGCAGCGTAATCGGGGAAGGAACTAATGAAAAACTGTTTTTT.

This clone was seen a handful of times. The chain recombines TRBV7-3 with TRBJ2-2; 9 nucleotides align to TRBD2. The V gene's germline CDR1 is SGHTA and CDR2 FQGTGA. The CDR3 runs 15 residues. The V segment lost 3 bases and the J segment 6 bases; nucleotides outside the gene matches: 5. The chain's CDR3 is CASSFSGGRAGELFF. The CDR3, as DNA: TGTGCCAGCAGCTTTAGCGGGGGAAGGGCCGGGGAGCTGTTTTTT.

There are a few counts of this clone. The chain combines TRBV4-1 with TRBJ2-2; D call uncertain. Germline-derived CDR1 and CDR2 are MGHRA and YSYEKL. The V end was cut by 1 base, the J end by 7 bases, with 13 bases between. The CDR3 is 15 residues long. The CDR3 coding sequence is TGCGCCAGCAGCCAAGGTCGGCGGTTGGGCGGGGAGCTGTTTTTT. Protein sequence: CASSQGRRLGGELFF.

The chain has TRBV15 and TRBJ2-3; TRBD2 matches 9 bases. CDR3 length: 15 residues. Germline trimming cut 5 bases from V and 0 bases from J; bases unmatched to any gene: 3. Germline CDR1 reads LNHNV; CDR2 reads YYDKDF (reference sequence). The CDR3 sequence: CATSGSGGSTDTQYF. The CDR3 DNA reads as TGTGCCACCAGCGGAAGCGGGGGGAGCACAGATACGCAGTATTTT.

The chain joins TRBV6-5 to TRBJ1-2; D is perhaps TRBD1 (6 bases). Trimming took 6 bases from V and 0 from J, leaving 14 bases between them. Germline lookup yields CDR1 MNHEY and CDR2 SVGAGI. This CDR3 is 15 amino acids long. In DNA form, the CDR3 reads TGTGCCAGCAGGGAGGACAGCGCTACTAACTATGGCTACACCTTC. The encoded protein is CASREDSATNYGYTF.

This chain connects TRBV6-1 to TRBJ1-4; the match to TRBD1 covers 7 bases. The CDR3 extends over 12 amino acids. V was clipped by 6 bases and J by 6 bases; unmatched bases: 1. Per the germline V gene, CDR1 is MNHNS and CDR2 is SASEGT. The CDR3: CASRQGYEKLFF. The CDR3 DNA reads TGTGCCAGCAGACAGGGGTATGAAAAACTGTTTTTT.

The V and J genes are TRBV19 and TRBJ1-1, with 7 positions matching TRBD1. The V gene's germline CDR1 is LNHDA and CDR2 SQIVND (reference sequence). The CDR3 is 14 residues long. V shed 3 bases, J shed 5 bases, and the junction held 6 bases outside the gene matches. The CDR3 protein is CASSIAQGGTEAFF. The CDR3 DNA reads as TGTGCCAGTAGTATTGCCCAGGGGGGAACTGAAGCTTTCTTT.

The CDR3 DNA reads TGCGCCAGCACCTCAATCCGACAGCGAACCTATGGCTACACCTTC. This sequence encodes CASTSIRQRTYGYTF. The chain is built from TRBV4-1 and TRBJ1-2; D is possibly TRBD1 (5 bases). Trimming took 7 bases from V and 4 from J, leaving 19 bases between them. This CDR3 comprises 15 residues. Germline V lookup: CDR1 MGHRA, CDR2 YSYEKL.

The chain employs TRBV30 and TRBJ2-7, with 8 nucleotides matching TRBD1. The CDR3 loop spans 15 amino acids. Unmatched junction bases numbered 8, after V lost 2 bases and J lost 2 bases. CDR1 GTSNPN and CDR2 SVGIG come from the germline V gene (reference sequence). DNA of the CDR3: TGTGCCTGGAGTCCCCGGACAGGGAGAACCTACGAGCAGTACTTC. Protein sequence: CAWSPRTGRTYEQYF.

In this sample, this clone turned up a few times. The rearrangement links TRBV19 to TRBJ2-3; D not resolved. With 0 bases removed from V and 2 bases from J, the gap between germline ends came to 6 bases. CDR1 and CDR2 from the germline V gene are LNHDA and SQIVND (reference sequence). This CDR3 has 14 amino acids. The CDR3 sequence is CASSIDVATDTQYF. The CDR3 bases are TGTGCCAGTAGTATAGATGTAGCCACAGATACGCAGTATTTT.

The rearrangement joins TRBV21-1 to TRBJ2-5; the table names TRBD2, a call not compared with the DNA. TRBV21-1 corresponds to a pseudogene. The CDR3 sequence is 9 residues long. This chain's CDR3 is CASSKPEYF. The CDR3 bases are TGTGCCAGCAGCAAGCCGGAGTACTTC.

The chain joins TRBV5-1 to TRBJ2-1, with TRBD1 as a possible D gene (5 bases). The CDR3 length is 8 residues. Germline-derived CDR1 and CDR2 are SGHRS and YFSETQ. Trimming left V 5 bases short and J 15 bases short, with 6 bases between. CDR3 bases: TGCGCCAGCAGTAGGGGGTTCTTC. Its translation: CASSRGFF.

The genes are TRBV6-5 and TRBJ1-2; no firm D call. The CDR3 has 14 residues. Trimming took off 5 bases at V and 4 bases at J, with 14 bases between the two ends. Germline CDR1 is MNHEY and CDR2 is SVGAGI. The CDR3 loop reads CASSPRGGPYGYTF. Written as DNA, the CDR3 is TGTGCCAGCAGTCCCCGGGGAGGACCCTATGGCTACACCTTC.

This chain uses TRBV29-1 with TRBJ1-2, with 7 bases identical to TRBD1. The CDR3 is made up of 14 amino acids. Germline assignment: CDR1 SQVTM and CDR2 ANQGSEA. Trimming at V came to 6 bases and at J to 4 bases, leaving 11 bases not matched to a gene. CDR3 in amino acids: CSVAATGWVYGYTF. For the CDR3, the DNA is TGCAGCGTCGCCGCGACAGGGTGGGTCTATGGCTACACCTTC.

The chain has TRBV7-2 and TRBJ2-3, with 11 bases identical to TRBD2. CDR3 length equals 16 residues. Germline V gives CDR1 SGHTA, CDR2 FQGNSA. J gave up 4 bases and V 4 bases, and 7 bases lay outside the gene matches. The CDR3 is CASSWGSGGVADTQYF. CDR3 bases: TGTGCCAGCAGCTGGGGTAGCGGGGGGGTAGCAGATACGCAGTATTTT.

The chain joins TRBV27 to TRBJ1-1, with D uncertain. Looked up from germline, CDR1 is MNHEY and CDR2 is SMNVEV (reference sequence). V was cut by 0 bases and J by 6 bases, with 8 bases left in between. The CDR3 has 13 residues. The CDR3 DNA reads as TGTGCCAGCAGTTTATCGGGCGGGGCTGAAGCTTTCTTT. Its translation is CASSLSGGAEAFF.